One and the same sample provided the 21 T cell receptor beta chains below, sequenced in a study of blood T cells in healthy people across ages (dated by TCRdb to about 2015). Receptors were amplified or captured by 5' RACE. Instrument on record: Illumina HiSeq 2500. The second PCR ran for about 6 to 12 cycles and used a J-beta primer mix along with a sample-barcoded 5' primer. Using fastp trimming at Q25 and MiXCR clonotype assembly, TCRdb reanalyzed the public sequencing data and kept in-frame beta chains. CDR3 protein sequences are deduplicated, and each keeps its most common genes and DNA. This sample lists 630,000 or so distinct CDR3 sequences; approximately 29% were detected once. The ten largest clones add up to approximately 15% of the sample. The sequencing sample was made of blood. Every receptor here comes from a woman aged 80 or over in good health. Donor details come from another sample of the same person, matched by shared clones.

The rearrangement joins TRBV28 to TRBJ2-7; possibly TRBD1 for D (5 bases). Trimming removed 11 bases from V and 2 bases from J, with 16 bases in between. The CDR3 has 13 amino acids. Germline lookup yields CDR1 MDHEN and CDR2 SYDVKM. DNA of the CDR3: TGTGCCGGGGCTGATGGTCCTGCCTACGAGCAGTACTTC. Its protein product is CAGADGPAYEQYF.

In its sample, this clonotype was seen a few times. The chain is built from TRBV12-3 or TRBV12-4 and TRBJ1-6; D is unresolved. The CDR3 runs 16 residues. Trimming left V 2 bases short and J 7 bases short, with 15 bases between. The CDR3 bases are TGTGCCAGCAGTTTAACTAGTAGGGCGGAAAATTCACCCCTCCACTTT. This sequence encodes CASSLTSRAENSPLHF.

This clonotype was picked up a small number of times. V gene TRBV11-1 combines with J gene TRBJ1-1; D ambiguous. This CDR3 has 14 amino acids. Germline CDR1 SGHAT, CDR2 FQDESV (reference sequence). The V and J ends lost 4 bases and 0 bases respectively, with 9 bases between them. CDR3 in amino acids: CASSSRLMNTEAFF. CDR3 DNA sequence: TGTGCCAGCAGCTCAAGATTAATGAACACTGAAGCTTTCTTT. Using reference TRBV11-1 and TRBJ1-1 for the parts outside the CDR3, the full variable domain is EAEVAQSPRYKITEKSQAVAFWCDPISGHATLYWYRQILGQGPELLVQFQDESVVDDSQLPKDRFSAERLKGVDSTLKIQPAELGDSAMYLCASSSRLMNTEAFFGQGTRLTVV.

V is TRBV6-5 and J is TRBJ1-2; TRBD1 matches at 10 bases. The length of the CDR3 is 13 residues. Germline V gene sequence: CDR1 MNHEY, CDR2 SVGAGI. After removal of 6 bases from V and 8 bases from J, the junction contained 6 bases not matched to a gene. CDR3 loop: CASRRQGAEGYTF. CDR3 sequence (DNA): TGTGCCAGCAGACGACAGGGGGCTGAAGGCTACACCTTC.

This clonotype has a count of ten or more. The chain joins TRBV4-2 to TRBJ1-1; the D gene is possibly TRBD1 (5 bases). Germline V CDR1 and CDR2: LGHNA, YNFKEQ. The CDR3 length is 17 residues. Trimming shortened V by 4 bases and J by 3 bases, and 21 bases separated the two germline ends. The CDR3 DNA reads as TGTGCCAGCAGCCCCCTTAAGACAGTACAGAGCCACACTGAAGCTTTCTTT. Protein: CASSPLKTVQSHTEAFF.

The chain carries TRBV7-2 and TRBJ2-1; tentatively, D is TRBD1 (6 bases). Looked up from germline, CDR1 is SGHTA and CDR2 is FQGNSA. Trimming took off 4 bases at V and 2 bases at J, with 18 bases between the two ends. CDR3 size: 17 residues. This CDR3 is CASSSGKTGTTYNEQFF. The CDR3 DNA sequence: TGTGCCAGCAGCTCTGGAAAAACAGGGACAACCTACAATGAGCAGTTCTTC.

This clonotype appeared many times. The V and J genes are TRBV10-3 and TRBJ1-1; D gene ambiguous. Germline V gene data show CDR1 as ENHRY and CDR2 as SYGVKD. V lost 3 bases to trimming and J lost 11 bases, with 13 bases between them. The CDR3 extends over 12 amino acids. The CDR3 region is CAISDQTPAAFF. The CDR3 nucleotides are TGTGCCATCAGTGATCAGACTCCGGCGGCTTTCTTT.

V usage is TRBV6-1 and J usage is TRBJ1-6; 7 positions match TRBD1. The germline V gene encodes CDR1 MNHNS and CDR2 SASEGT. Unmatched junction bases numbered 14, after V lost 11 bases and J lost 4 bases. The CDR3 sequence is 16 residues long. CDR3 DNA sequence: TGTGCCCTCGGGGGGCCCCAGGGACAGTATAATTCACCCCTCCACTTT. It translates to CALGGPQGQYNSPLHF.

As to this clonotype: Just one base apart from a much larger clone, this may be a read error. The chain couples TRBV9 to TRBJ2-1, with a tentative D call TRBD2 (5 bases). The CDR3 has 15 residues. In germline, CDR1 is SGDLS, CDR2 YYNGEE. Trimming took 0 bases from V and 5 from J, leaving 12 bases between them. In DNA, the CDR3 is TGTGCCAGCAGCGTAGGGACCGTGAGGGACAATGAGCAGTTCTTC. Translation: CASSVGTVRDNEQFF.

The rearrangement links TRBV6-2 or TRBV6-3 to TRBJ1-1, with no clear D. V was clipped by 8 bases and J by 3 bases, with 13 bases between them. The germline CDR1 and CDR2 sequences are MNHEY and SVGEGT. The CDR3 contains 13 residues. The CDR3 spells CASRHEGDTEAFF. CDR3 DNA sequence: TGTGCCAGCCGGCACGAGGGAGACACTGAAGCTTTCTTT.

This clonotype was observed at least ten times. V and J are TRBV28 and TRBJ2-7; 11 bases are a match to TRBD1. CDR1 is MDHEN, CDR2 SYDVKM, per germline. The CDR3 totals 16 residues. Germline trimming cut 7 bases from V and 6 bases from J; bases unmatched to any gene: 14. The CDR3 sequence is CASTSSGTGGNVEQYF. The CDR3 DNA follows: TGTGCCAGCACCTCGTCCGGGACAGGGGGTAACGTCGAGCAGTACTTC.

As concerns this clonotype: A much larger clone is a single base away; this may be a read error. This chain links TRBV5-1 with TRBJ1-2, with a tentative D call TRBD1 (5 bases). This CDR3 comprises 15 residues. Trimming shortened V by 3 bases and J by 6 bases, and 18 bases separated the two germline ends. Germline lookup yields CDR1 SGHRS and CDR2 YFSETQ. The chain's CDR3 is CASSWGQGSTDGYTF. The CDR3 DNA follows: TGCGCCAGCAGCTGGGGCCAGGGAAGTACGGATGGCTACACCTTC. Drawing the rest from reference TRBV5-1 and TRBJ1-2, the complete variable domain is KAGVTQTPRYLIKTRGQQVTLSCSPISGHRSVSWYQQTPGQGLQFLFEYFSETQRNKGNFPGRFSGRQFSNSRSEMNVSTLELGDSALYLCASSWGQGSTDGYTFGSGTRLTVV.

This clonotype appeared many times. This chain joins TRBV20-1 and TRBJ2-3, with TRBD2 identical over 8 bases. Per the germline V gene, CDR1 is DFQATT and CDR2 is SNEGSKA (reference sequence). The CDR3 has 17 residues. J was trimmed by 5 bases and V by 1 base; bases with no gene match: 14. CDR3 sequence reads: CSARALGSGGQGDTQYF. CDR3 in DNA: TGCAGTGCTAGAGCCCTGGGGAGCGGGGGTCAGGGAGATACGCAGTATTTT.

This clonotype was picked up many times. This chain joins TRBV7-2 and TRBJ2-7; 7 bases agree with TRBD1. The CDR3 length is 16 residues. Looked up from germline, CDR1 is SGHTA and CDR2 is FQGNSA. V lost 1 base to trimming and J lost 7 bases; unmatched junction nucleotides: 13. The CDR3 spells CASSLDFGTARLEQYF. CDR3 DNA sequence: TGTGCCAGCAGCTTAGACTTTGGGACAGCTCGTTTGGAGCAGTACTTC. The variable domain in full, completed from reference TRBV7-2 and TRBJ2-7, reads GAGVSQSPSNKVTEKGKDVELRCDPISGHTALYWYRQSLGQGLEFLIYFQGNSAPDKSGLPSDRFSAERTGGSVSTLTIQRTQQEDSAVYLCASSLDFGTARLEQYFGPGTRLTVT.

The gene calls are TRBV10-3 and TRBJ2-2, with 9 nucleotides matching TRBD1. The germline V gene has CDR1 ENHRY and CDR2 SYGVKD. The CDR3 is 16 residues long. V shed 6 bases and J 5 bases; nucleotides not matched to a gene: 10. Here the CDR3 DNA reads TGTGCCATCAGGGATAACAGGGGGCGCGGGACCGGGGAGCTGTTTTTT. Translating gives CAIRDNRGRGTGELFF.

The rearrangement uses TRBV7-9 and TRBJ1-1; D is ambiguous. The germline CDR1 and CDR2 sequences are SEHNR and FQNEAQ (reference sequence). Trimming removed 4 bases at V and 0 bases at J, with 9 bases between. The CDR3 contains 14 residues. The CDR3 is CASSSLFMNTEAFF. The CDR3 coding sequence is TGTGCCAGCAGCTCCCTCTTCATGAACACTGAAGCTTTCTTT.

This CDR3 reads CASSLETGKQTQYF. The CDR3 DNA is TGTGCCAGCAGCTTAGAGACAGGGAAGCAGACCCAGTACTTC. The rearrangement joins TRBV7-9 to TRBJ2-5, with 7 bases identical to TRBD1. The CDR3 loop spans 14 amino acids. Trimming at V came to 1 base and at J to 6 bases, leaving 5 bases not matched to a gene. Germline V gives CDR1 SEHNR, CDR2 FQNEAQ (reference sequence).

This clonotype was observed at least ten times. This rearrangement joins TRBV7-2 to TRBJ1-6, with D unresolved. Trimming removed 0 bases from V and 7 bases from J, with 10 bases in between. Per the germline V gene, CDR1 is SGHTA and CDR2 is FQGNSA. This CDR3 is 15 amino acids long. CDR3: CASSLAQAGNSPLHF. CDR3 sequence (DNA): TGTGCCAGCAGCTTAGCGCAGGCGGGGAATTCACCCCTCCACTTT.

This clonotype was seen a handful of times. This chain connects TRBV5-1 to TRBJ2-2; D gene ambiguous. The CDR3 is 17 amino acids. V lost 3 bases, J lost 0 bases, and 15 bases lay in between. The V gene's germline CDR1 is SGHRS and CDR2 YFSETQ. CDR3 DNA: TGCGCCAGCAGCTCACCTCGTGTGGGCACGAACACCGGGGAGCTGTTTTTT. Translating it yields CASSSPRVGTNTGELFF.

This clonotype was seen only a few times. The chain is built from TRBV12-3 or TRBV12-4 and TRBJ1-4; 10 bases are a match to TRBD1. The CDR3 covers 16 residues. Trimming at V came to 6 bases and at J to 0 bases, leaving 4 bases not matched to a gene. The CDR3 spells CASRGGQGTTNEKLFF. The CDR3 DNA follows: TGTGCCAGCAGAGGGGGACAGGGGACAACTAATGAAAAACTGTTTTTT.

This clonotype occurred many times. The V call is TRBV20-1, the J call TRBJ1-4; TRBD1 matches 11 bases. The CDR3 covers 13 residues. Germline lookup yields CDR1 DFQATT and CDR2 SNEGSKA (reference sequence). Unmatched junction bases numbered 9, after V lost 6 bases and J lost 12 bases. The CDR3 coding sequence is TGCAGTGCACCGGGGGACAGGGGGGGACAACTGTTTTTT. Protein: CSAPGDRGGQLFF.